The T cell receptor (beta chain) under discussion was sequenced for a study of patients and donors after allogeneic stem cell transplantation. Each CDR3 protein is one row after TCRdb ran MiXCR on the RT-PCR reads. The sample comprises 150,000 to 250,000 distinct CDR3 sequences, around 41% of which are singletons, and about 35% rests with the top ten. Germline CDR1 and CDR2: SQVTM and ANQGSEA. CDR3 length: 12 amino acids. Trimming removed 4 bases at V and 4 bases at J, with 7 bases between. This clonotype has ten or more counts. The chain is built from TRBV29-1 and TRBJ1-4; the D gene is possibly TRBD1 (5 bases). The sequencing sample was made of blood, either unsorted or a sorted T cell fraction (not recorded which). The clonotype originates from a human donor who was either an allogeneic HSCT recipient or a stem cell or donor lymphocyte infusion donor (not recorded which). It is not recorded whose cells these are; they may come from a transplant donor. CDR3 in DNA: TGCAGCGTTGGACAGTATAATGAAAAACTGTTTTTT. Protein: CSVGQYNEKLFF.